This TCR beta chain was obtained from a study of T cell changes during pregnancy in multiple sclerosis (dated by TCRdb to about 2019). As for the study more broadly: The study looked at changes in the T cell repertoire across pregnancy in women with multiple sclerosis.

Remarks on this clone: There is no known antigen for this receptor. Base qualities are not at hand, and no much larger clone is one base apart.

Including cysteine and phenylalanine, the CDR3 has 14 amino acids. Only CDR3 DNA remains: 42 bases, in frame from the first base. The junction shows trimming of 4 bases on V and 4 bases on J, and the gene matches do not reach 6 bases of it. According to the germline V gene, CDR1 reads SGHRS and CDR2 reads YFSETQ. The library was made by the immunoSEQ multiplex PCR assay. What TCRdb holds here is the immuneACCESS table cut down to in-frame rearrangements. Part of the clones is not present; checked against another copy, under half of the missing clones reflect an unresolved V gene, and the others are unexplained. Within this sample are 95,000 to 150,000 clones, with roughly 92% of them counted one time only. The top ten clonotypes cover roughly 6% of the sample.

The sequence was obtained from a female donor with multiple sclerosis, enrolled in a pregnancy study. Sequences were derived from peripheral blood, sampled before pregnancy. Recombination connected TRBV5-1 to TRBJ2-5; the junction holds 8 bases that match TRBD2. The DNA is TGCGCCAGCAGCCCAGTACTAGCGGCAGAGACCCAGTACTTC. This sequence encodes CASSPVLAAETQYF. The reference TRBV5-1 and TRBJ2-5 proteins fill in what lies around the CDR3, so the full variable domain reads KAGVTQTPRYLIKTRGQQVTLSCSPISGHRSVSWYQQTPGQGLQFLFEYFSETQRNKGNFPGRFSGRQFSNSRSEMNVSTLELGDSALYLCASSPVLAAETQYFGPGTRLLVL.